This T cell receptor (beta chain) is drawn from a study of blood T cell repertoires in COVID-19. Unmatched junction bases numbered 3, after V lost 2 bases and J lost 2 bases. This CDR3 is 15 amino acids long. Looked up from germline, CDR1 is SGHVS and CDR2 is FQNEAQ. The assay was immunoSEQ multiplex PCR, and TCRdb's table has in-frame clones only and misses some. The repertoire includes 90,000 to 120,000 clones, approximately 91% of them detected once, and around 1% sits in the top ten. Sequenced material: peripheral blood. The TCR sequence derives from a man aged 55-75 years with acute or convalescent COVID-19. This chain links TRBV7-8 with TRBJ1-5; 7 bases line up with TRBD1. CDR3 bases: TGTGCCAGCAGCTTATGGGACAGCGGCAATCAGCCCCAGCATTTT. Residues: CASSLWDSGNQPQHF.